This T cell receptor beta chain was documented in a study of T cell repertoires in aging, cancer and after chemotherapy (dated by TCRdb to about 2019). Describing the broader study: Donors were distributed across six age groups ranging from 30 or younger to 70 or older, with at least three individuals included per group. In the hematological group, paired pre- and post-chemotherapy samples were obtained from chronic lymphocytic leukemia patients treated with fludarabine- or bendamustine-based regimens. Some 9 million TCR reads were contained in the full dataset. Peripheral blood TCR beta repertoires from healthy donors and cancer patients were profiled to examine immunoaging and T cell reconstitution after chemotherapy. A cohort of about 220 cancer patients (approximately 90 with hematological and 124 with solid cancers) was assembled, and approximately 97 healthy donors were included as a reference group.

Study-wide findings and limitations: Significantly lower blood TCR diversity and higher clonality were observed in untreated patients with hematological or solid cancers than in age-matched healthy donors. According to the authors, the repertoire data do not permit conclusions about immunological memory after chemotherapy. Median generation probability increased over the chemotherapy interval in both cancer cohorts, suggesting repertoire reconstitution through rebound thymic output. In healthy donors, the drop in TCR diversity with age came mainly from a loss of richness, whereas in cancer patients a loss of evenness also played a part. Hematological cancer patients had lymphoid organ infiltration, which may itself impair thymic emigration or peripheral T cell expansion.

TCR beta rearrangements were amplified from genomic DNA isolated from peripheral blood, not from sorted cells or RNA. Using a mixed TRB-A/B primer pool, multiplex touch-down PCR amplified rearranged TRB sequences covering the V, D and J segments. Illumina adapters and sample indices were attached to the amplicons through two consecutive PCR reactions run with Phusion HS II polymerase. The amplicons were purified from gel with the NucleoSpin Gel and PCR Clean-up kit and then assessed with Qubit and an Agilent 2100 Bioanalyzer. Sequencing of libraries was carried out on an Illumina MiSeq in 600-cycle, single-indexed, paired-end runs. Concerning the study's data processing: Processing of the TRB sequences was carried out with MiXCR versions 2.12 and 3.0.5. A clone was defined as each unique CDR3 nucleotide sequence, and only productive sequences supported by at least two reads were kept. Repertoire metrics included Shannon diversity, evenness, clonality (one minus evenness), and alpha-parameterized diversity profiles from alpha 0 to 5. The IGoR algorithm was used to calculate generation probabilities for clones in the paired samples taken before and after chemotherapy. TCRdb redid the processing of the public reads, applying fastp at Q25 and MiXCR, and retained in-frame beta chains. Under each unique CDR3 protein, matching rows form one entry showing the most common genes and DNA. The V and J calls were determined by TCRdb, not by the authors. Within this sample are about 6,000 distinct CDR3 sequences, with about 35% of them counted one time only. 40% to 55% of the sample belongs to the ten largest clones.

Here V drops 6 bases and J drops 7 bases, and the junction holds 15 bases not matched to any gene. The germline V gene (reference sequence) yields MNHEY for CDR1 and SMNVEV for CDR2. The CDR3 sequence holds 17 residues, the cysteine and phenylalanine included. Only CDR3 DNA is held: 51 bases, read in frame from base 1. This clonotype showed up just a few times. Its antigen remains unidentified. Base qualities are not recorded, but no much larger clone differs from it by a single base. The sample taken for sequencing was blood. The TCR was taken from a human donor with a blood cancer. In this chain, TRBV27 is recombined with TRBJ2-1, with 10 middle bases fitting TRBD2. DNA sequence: TGTGCCAGCAGAAAAGGACTAGCGGCGGCCCTCGGGAATGAGCAGTTCTTC. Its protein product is CASRKGLAAALGNEQFF.